This T cell receptor beta chain appears in the sequencing data of a study of blood T cells in healthy people across ages. The study, taken as a whole, reports: Per-million-T-cell TCR beta diversity fell roughly linearly with age. Long-lived donors carried more naive CD4+ cells and greater diversity than aged donors.

Isolated PBMCs totaled at least 6 million in each sample. Samples each had at least 5 micrograms of total RNA extracted. On this clonotype: Its specificity is unknown.

CDR1 and CDR2 from the germline V gene are DFQATT and SNEGSKA (reference sequence). This CDR3 has 14 amino acids. Through a sample-barcoded 5' primer and a J-beta primer mix, a second PCR was run for roughly 6 to 12 cycles. TCRdb independently ran MiXCR on the 5' RACE reads; one entry per CDR3 protein. The sample carries around 970,000 distinct CDR3 sequences, just over 50% recorded once. Sequences were obtained from blood. The chain is built from TRBV20-1 and TRBJ2-7; D unclear. The DNA end lines up better with TRBJ2-5; the J call may be wrong. This TCR was sampled from a woman aged 55 to 70 in good health. CDR3 in DNA: TGCAGTGCTAGAGAAGAACCAGCGCCGGGGACCCAGTACTTC. Protein sequence: CSAREEPAPGTQYF.